The 21 T cell receptor beta chains presented below share a single source sample, sequenced in a study of CD4 T cells in relation to SARS-CoV-2 and coronaviruses. Their antigens are not known. The protocol was immunoSEQ multiplex PCR, while the TCRdb copy is restricted to in-frame clones and leaves out a portion. The repertoire has 30,000 to 45,000 clones, over 70% of them found once; the top ten carry about 2.5%. Sequencing was carried out using memory CD4+ T cells from PBMCs, cultured in vitro. These receptors all stem from an adult with COVID-19.

This chain uses TRBV11-2 with TRBJ2-7; D is possibly TRBD1 or TRBD2 (5 bases each). CDR1 SGHAT and CDR2 FQNNGV come from the germline V gene. This CDR3 spans 16 amino acids. Deletions cut 5 bases from V and 2 bases from J, with 19 bases between. The CDR3 coding sequence is TGTGCCAGCAGCCTACCGGGGCAGGTATTGACCTACGAGCAGTACTTC. Translation gives CASSLPGQVLTYEQYF.

The chain uses TRBV6-1 and TRBJ2-6; 7 bases are shared with TRBD1. V was pared by 4 bases and J by 4 bases, with 16 bases of the junction left unmatched. This CDR3 has 19 residues. CDR1 and CDR2 from the germline V gene are MNHNS and SASEGT. The CDR3: CASSGVRQGFRFGANVLTF. CDR3 DNA: TGTGCCAGCAGTGGCGTTAGACAGGGTTTCAGGTTCGGGGCCAACGTCCTGACTTTC.

This clone was recorded once. The chain carries TRBV11-2 and TRBJ1-3; the match to TRBD1 covers 8 bases. Trimming took 1 base from V and 4 from J; bases not matched to a gene: 3. Germline V gives CDR1 SGHAT, CDR2 FQNNGV. CDR3 size: 15 residues. In DNA form, the CDR3 reads TGTGCCAGCAGCTTAGCCGGGACAGGAGGAAACACCATATATTTT. It is translated as CASSLAGTGGNTIYF. The entire variable domain, with the rest obtained from reference TRBV11-2 and TRBJ1-3, is as follows: EAGVAQSPRYKIIEKRQSVAFWCNPISGHATLYWYQQILGQGPKLLIQFQNNGVVDDSQLPKDRFSAERLKGVDSTLKIQPAKLEDSAVYLCASSLAGTGGNTIYFGEGSWLTVV.

V gene TRBV5-4 combines with J gene TRBJ1-1; possible D gene TRBD1, 6 bases. Trimming removed 3 bases at V and 3 bases at J, with 18 bases between. The CDR3 covers 16 residues. Germline V gene data show CDR1 as SGHNT and CDR2 as YYREEE (reference sequence). CDR3 in DNA: TGTGCCAGCAGCTCCGAACGTGGCAGGGGATACACTGAAGCTTTCTTT. Residues: CASSSERGRGYTEAFF.

CDR3 bases: TGTGCCAGCAGGAGGACTAGCGGGGTTGGTCGGCTTAGCGAGCAGTACTTC. Translating it yields CASRRTSGVGRLSEQYF. The V call is TRBV2, the J call TRBJ2-7, with 12 bases lining up with TRBD2. Germline values: CDR1 SNHLY, CDR2 FYNNEI. The CDR3 totals 17 residues. J lost 6 bases, V lost 6 bases, and 15 bases had no gene match. Filled out from reference TRBV2 and TRBJ2-7, the complete variable domain reads EPEVTQTPSHQVTQMGQEVILRCVPISNHLYFYWYRQILGQKVEFLVSFYNNEISEKSEIFDDQFSVERPDGSNFTLKIRSTKLEDSAMYFCASRRTSGVGRLSEQYFGPGTRLTVT.

The CDR3 sequence is CASSESNVGAAYGYTF. For the CDR3, the DNA is TGCGCCAGCAGTGAGTCGAACGTCGGGGCCGCCTATGGCTACACCTTC. The chain is built from TRBV10-2 and TRBJ1-2; perhaps TRBD1 as D (5 bases). This CDR3 contains 16 residues. Germline-derived CDR1 and CDR2 are WSHSY and SAAADI. Trimming cost V 0 bases and J 4 bases, with 15 bases left between them.

The chain joins TRBV12-5 to TRBJ2-1, with D maybe TRBD2 (6 bases). Germline V gene sequence: CDR1 LGHNT, CDR2 FRNRAP. With 0 bases removed from V and 7 bases from J, the gap between germline ends came to 13 bases. The CDR3 totals 15 residues. DNA of the CDR3: TGTGCTAGTGGTTTGGTCCTCGGGGGAGCGAATGAGCAGTTCTTC. It specifies CASGLVLGGANEQFF.

Here the CDR3 DNA reads TGTGCCAGCAGTTCCTCGAGGTGGGAGGGCCATAATGAGCAGTTCTTC. Protein sequence: CASSSSRWEGHNEQFF. The chain uses TRBV28 and TRBJ2-1; TRBD2 matches 7 bases. Germline CDR1 and CDR2: MDHEN and SYDVKM. The CDR3 totals 16 residues. Trimming took 4 bases from V and 7 from J; bases not matched to a gene: 13.

V is TRBV6-2 or TRBV6-3 and J is TRBJ1-4; D may be TRBD1 (6 bases). The CDR3 is made up of 14 amino acids. Trimming took 6 bases from V and 5 from J, leaving 13 bases between them. Germline CDR1 and CDR2: MNHEY and SVGEGT. CDR3 in amino acids: CASSVDRSNEKLFF. CDR3 coding DNA: TGTGCCAGCAGCGTTGACAGGTCGAATGAAAAACTGTTTTTT.

The rearrangement links TRBV27 to TRBJ2-5; D may be TRBD1 or TRBD2 (6 bases each). The CDR3 length is 12 residues. The ends were cut back, 5 bases at V and 7 bases at J, with 11 bases in the middle. Germline CDR1 MNHEY, CDR2 SMNVEV (reference sequence). In DNA, the CDR3 is TGTGCCAGCAGTGAGGGGGGTGGGACCCAGTACTTC. Translating gives CASSEGGGTQYF.

V and J are TRBV4-1 and TRBJ2-3; D uncertain. The CDR3 contains 17 residues. Trimming left V 0 bases short and J 10 bases short, with 23 bases between. Looked up from germline, CDR1 is MGHRA and CDR2 is YSYEKL. CDR3 DNA sequence: TGCGCCAGCAGCCAAGATCAGTCCGGGCGCCGAACCAATTCGCAGTATTTT. It encodes CASSQDQSGRRTNSQYF.

This clone was picked up a small number of times. The gene calls are TRBV5-1 and TRBJ2-5; TRBD2 might be the D (5 bases). Per the germline V gene, CDR1 is SGHRS and CDR2 is YFSETQ. The CDR3 covers 15 residues. V lost 5 bases and J 5 bases, leaving 19 bases between the germline ends. The CDR3 DNA reads TGCGCCAGCAGAGGTCCGGACCGGGGATGGGAGACCCAGTACTTC. Its translation is CASRGPDRGWETQYF.

This chain connects TRBV19 to TRBJ2-1, with 10 bases lining up with TRBD2. The germline CDR1 and CDR2 sequences are LNHDA and SQIVND (reference sequence). The CDR3 runs to 13 residues. J gave up 4 bases and V 10 bases, and 4 bases lay outside the gene matches. The CDR3 region is CATASGSYNEQFF. The CDR3 DNA reads TGTGCCACCGCTAGCGGGAGTTACAATGAGCAGTTCTTC. The complete variable domain, with remaining parts taken from reference TRBV19 and TRBJ2-1, reads DGGITQSPKYLFRKEGQNVTLSCEQNLNHDAMYWYRQDPGQGLRLIYYSQIVNDFQKGDIAEGYSVSREKKESFPLTVTSAQKNPTAFYLCATASGSYNEQFFGPGTRLTVL.

V gene TRBV10-3 combines with J gene TRBJ2-7; no firm D call. Germline V gives CDR1 ENHRY, CDR2 SYGVKD. CDR3 length: 11 amino acids. V lost 2 bases and J lost 4, with 3 bases in between. CDR3 sequence (DNA): TGTGCCATCAGTGAGACGTACGAGCAGTACTTC. The encoded protein is CAISETYEQYF.

V is TRBV12-3 or TRBV12-4 and J is TRBJ2-5; D is unresolved. V lost 4 bases to trimming and J lost 5 bases, with 11 bases between them. This CDR3 contains 13 residues. The DNA for the CDR3 is TGTGCCAGCAGTTCCCCCCTGGGGGAGACCCAGTACTTC. Amino acids: CASSSPLGETQYF.

This chain joins TRBV7-9 and TRBJ2-1, with 13 bases fitting TRBD2. V was clipped by 5 bases and J by 8 bases; unmatched bases: 9. The CDR3 is 16 residues long. Germline CDR1 is SEHNR and CDR2 is FQNEAQ (reference sequence). The CDR3 DNA sequence: TGTGCCAGCAGCCCGTTACTAGCGGGAGGGTTCTATGAGCAGTTCTTC. It is translated as CASSPLLAGGFYEQFF.

The chain combines TRBV6-5 with TRBJ2-3; weak D call: TRBD2 (6 bases). This CDR3 has 15 residues. CDR1 is MNHEY and CDR2 is SVGAGI in the germline V gene. Trimming took off 5 bases at V and 0 bases at J, with 12 bases between the two ends. CDR3 residues: CASSPWAGSTDTQYF. CDR3 coding DNA: TGTGCCAGCAGTCCATGGGCGGGGAGCACAGATACGCAGTATTTT.

This clone was observed a single time. The V and J genes are TRBV18 and TRBJ1-5; perhaps TRBD1 as D (5 bases). This CDR3 is 14 amino acids long. In germline, CDR1 is KGHSH, CDR2 LQKENI. V lost 5 bases, J lost 11 bases, and 19 bases lay in between. The chain's CDR3 is CASSTNAGPLAQHF. Written as DNA, the CDR3 is TGTGCCAGCTCAACTAACGCAGGGCCGTTGGCCCAGCATTTT.

The chain carries TRBV6-2 or TRBV6-3 and TRBJ1-5, with TRBD1 matching over 8 bases. The CDR3 contains 18 residues. After removal of 6 bases from V and 0 bases from J, the junction contained 13 bases not matched to a gene. The germline V gene encodes CDR1 MNHEY and CDR2 SVGEGT. Here the CDR3 reads CASSLGTGWGDSNQPQHF. CDR3 bases: TGTGCCAGCAGCCTCGGGACAGGATGGGGTGATAGCAATCAGCCCCAGCATTTT.

The chain carries TRBV5-1 and TRBJ1-1; possibly TRBD1 for D (6 bases). Trimming took off 3 bases at V and 3 bases at J, with 12 bases between the two ends. CDR1 is SGHRS and CDR2 is YFSETQ in the germline V gene. The CDR3 sequence is 14 residues long. CDR3 DNA sequence: TGCGCCAGCAGCTGGGACATAGGGGACACTGAAGCTTTCTTT. It encodes CASSWDIGDTEAFF.

The CDR3 here is CASSLVGTTGELFF. The CDR3 DNA reads as TGTGCCAGCAGCTTAGTGGGTACCACCGGGGAGCTGTTTTTT. The chain employs TRBV11-3 and TRBJ2-2; D ambiguous. V was trimmed by 1 base and J by 4 bases, leaving 7 bases between them. CDR1 is SGHNT and CDR2 is YENEEA in the germline V gene. The CDR3 spans 14 residues.